The next 19 T cell receptor beta chains were all read from a single sample in a study of cytomegalovirus exposure and HLA in healthy donors. This PCR relied on a set of 60 Vbeta primers and 13 Jbeta primers. Sequencing was performed with immunoSEQ multiplex PCR; in TCRdb, only in-frame clones are kept and a portion is missing. The repertoire holds over 50,000 clones, with about 80% as singletons. Input material: PBMCs. The receptor source for this set is a man aged 40-49 years in good health and CMV-seronegative.

This clone is a singleton in its sample. The rearrangement uses TRBV7-9 and TRBJ2-2; TRBD2 aligns across 8 bases. Germline V lookup: CDR1 SEHNR, CDR2 FQNEAQ (reference sequence). V was pared by 3 bases and J by 1 base, with 1 base of the junction left unmatched. The CDR3 is 15 residues long. CDR3 region: CASSFRGGNTGELFF. CDR3 DNA sequence: TGTGCCAGCAGCTTTCGGGGGGGGAACACCGGGGAGCTGTTTTTT.

The chain couples TRBV6-6 to TRBJ2-1; D gene uncertain. With 2 bases removed from V and 5 bases from J, the gap between germline ends came to 7 bases. CDR1 is MNHNY, CDR2 SVGAGI, per germline (reference sequence). The CDR3 has 13 residues. This CDR3 is CASSYGSDNEQFF. The CDR3 DNA is TGTGCCAGCAGTTACGGCAGCGACAATGAGCAGTTCTTC.

The chain has TRBV25-1 and TRBJ1-6, with D hard to call. The germline V gene encodes CDR1 MGHDK and CDR2 SYGVNS. The CDR3 loop spans 15 amino acids. The germline V and J ends were trimmed by 3 bases and 5 bases, with 11 bases remaining between them. In DNA, the CDR3 is TGTGCCAGCAGTGAGCGCCGGGTCAATAATTCACCCCTCCACTTT. Protein sequence: CASSERRVNNSPLHF.

This chain uses TRBV30 with TRBJ1-2; 10 bases agree with TRBD1. V trimming: 2 bases; J trimming: 2 bases; junction bases outside the gene matches: 2. The CDR3 is 14 residues long. Germline V gives CDR1 GTSNPN, CDR2 SVGIG (reference sequence). CDR3 in amino acids: CAWSKDRGNYGYTF. The DNA of the CDR3 is TGTGCCTGGAGTAAGGACAGGGGGAACTATGGCTACACCTTC. Using reference TRBV30 and TRBJ1-2 for the parts outside the CDR3, the full variable domain is SQTIHQWPATLVQPVGSPLSLECTVEGTSNPNLYWYRQAAGRGLQLLFYSVGIGQISSEVPQNLSASRPQDRQFILSSKKLLLSDSGFYLCAWSKDRGNYGYTFGSGTRLTVV.

The CDR3 DNA is TGCGCCAGCAGCTTGTCAGGGAACACCGGGGAGCTGTTTTTT. Amino acids: CASSLSGNTGELFF. The V gene is TRBV5-1, the J gene TRBJ2-2; no reliable D call. Trimming took 1 base from V and 1 from J, leaving 5 bases between them. CDR1 is SGHRS and CDR2 is YFSETQ in the germline V gene. The CDR3 is 14 amino acids.

The J gene is TRBJ2-2, the V gene TRBV4-3; D gene uncertain. The CDR3 extends over 14 amino acids. Germline CDR1 LGHNA, CDR2 YSLEER. Deletions cut 4 bases from V and 1 base from J, with 7 bases between. CDR3 nucleotide sequence: TGCGCCAGCAGCCGCGGATTGAACACCGGGGAGCTGTTTTTT. Translating gives CASSRGLNTGELFF.

This sequence joins TRBV12-5 and TRBJ2-3, with 8 bases fitting TRBD2. After removal of 4 bases from V and 2 bases from J, the junction contained 8 bases not matched to a gene. The CDR3 spans 16 residues. Germline V gene data show CDR1 as LGHNT and CDR2 as FRNRAP. Here the CDR3 reads CASGSGSGGLTDTQYF. DNA of the CDR3: TGTGCTAGTGGTTCGGGAAGCGGGGGCCTCACAGATACGCAGTATTTT.

The V call is TRBV7-9, the J call TRBJ1-4; 8 positions agree with TRBD1. Germline V gene sequence: CDR1 SEHNR, CDR2 FQNEAQ (reference sequence). The CDR3 consists of 19 residues. The V gene end was trimmed by 0 bases and the J gene end by 7 bases; junction bases not matched to a gene: 16. The CDR3 sequence is CASSLAHGRGRGRSEKLFF. The CDR3 coding sequence is TGTGCCAGCAGCTTAGCGCACGGCAGGGGGCGCGGTCGTAGTGAAAAACTGTTTTTT.

With regard to this clone: The conserved phenylalanine or tryptophan normally closing the CDR3 is absent here, so this likely arose from a read error. The J gene is TRBJ1-2, the V gene TRBV30; D unresolved. Trimming took off 0 bases at V and 2 bases at J, with 7 bases between the two ends. CDR1 is GTSNPN and CDR2 is SVGIG in the germline V gene (reference sequence). This CDR3 is built from 13 residues. CDR3: CAWSVIPNYGYTL. In DNA form, the CDR3 reads TGTGCCTGGAGTGTAATTCCCAACTATGGCTACACCCTC.

The chain uses TRBV2 and TRBJ1-6; 9 positions match TRBD1. Germline assignment: CDR1 SNHLY and CDR2 FYNNEI. The ends lost 8 bases at V and 8 bases at J; junction bases unmatched: 4. The CDR3 runs 13 residues. The CDR3 reads CASRDRDYSPLHF. As DNA, the CDR3 is TGTGCCAGCCGGGACAGGGATTATTCACCCCTCCACTTT.

This clone was recorded a few times. This chain links TRBV6-1 with TRBJ2-7, with D tentatively TRBD2 (6 bases). The germline V and J ends were trimmed by 0 bases and 3 bases, with 12 bases remaining between them. This CDR3 comprises 15 residues. Germline-derived CDR1 and CDR2 are MNHNS and SASEGT. CDR3: CASSEAGTGIYEQYF. CDR3 bases: TGTGCCAGCAGTGAAGCCGGGACTGGAATCTACGAGCAGTACTTC.

The chain recombines TRBV7-9 with TRBJ1-5, with a possible D match to TRBD1 (6 bases). This CDR3 comprises 14 residues. The germline V and J ends were trimmed by 4 bases and 5 bases, with 12 bases remaining between them. CDR1 and CDR2 (germline): SEHNR, FQNEAQ (reference sequence). The CDR3 nucleotides are TGTGCCAGCAGCTCACAGGGACGGGATCAGCCCCAGCATTTT. It codes for CASSSQGRDQPQHF.

CDR3 region: CASSKQTDYEQYV. The CDR3 nucleotides are TGTGCCAGCAGCAAGCAGACAGATTACGAGCAGTACGTC. The rearrangement links TRBV7-2 to TRBJ2-7; a possible D gene is TRBD1 (5 bases). CDR1 and CDR2 from the germline V gene are SGHTA and FQGNSA. V lost 5 bases and J lost 4, with 12 bases in between. The CDR3 has 13 amino acids.

V is TRBV28 and J is TRBJ2-5, with D tentatively TRBD1 (5 bases). This CDR3 region has 15 residues. The V and J ends lost 7 bases and 4 bases respectively, with 19 bases between them. Germline assignment: CDR1 MDHEN and CDR2 SYDVKM. DNA for the CDR3: TGTGCCAGCACATCAGGGCTTCAGGTCTCAGAGACCCAGTACTTC. Protein: CASTSGLQVSETQYF.

This clone has a single count. The gene calls are TRBV6-4 and TRBJ1-1, with TRBD1 as a possible D gene (6 bases). The ends were cut back, 6 bases at V and 4 bases at J, with 12 bases in the middle. This CDR3 region has 13 residues. Germline values: CDR1 MRHNA, CDR2 SNTAGT. CDR3 coding DNA: TGTGCCAGCAGGTACAGGGAGGGCACTGAAGCTTTCTTT. Translating gives CASRYREGTEAFF.

The chain links TRBV7-9 to TRBJ1-1; unclear D gene. The germline V and J ends were trimmed by 2 bases and 11 bases, with 21 bases remaining between them. Germline V gene lookup returns CDR1 SEHNR and CDR2 FQNEAQ (reference sequence). The CDR3 has 15 residues. CDR3 nucleotides: TGTGCCAGCAGCTTAATTTTTGGCCCCCGAGGTGCGGCTTTCTTT. It codes for CASSLIFGPRGAAFF.

This rearrangement joins TRBV4-3 to TRBJ2-1, with D perhaps TRBD1 (5 bases). V dropped 0 bases and J dropped 9 bases, with 12 bases sitting between them. The V gene's germline CDR1 is LGHNA and CDR2 YSLEER. The CDR3 spans 14 residues. CDR3 protein: CASSQESRVSEQFF. In DNA, the CDR3 is TGCGCCAGCAGCCAAGAGTCCAGGGTGAGTGAGCAGTTCTTC.

This sequence joins TRBV6-1 and TRBJ2-2; TRBD1 is a possible D gene (6 bases). Per germline, CDR1 MNHNS and CDR2 SASEGT. V was pared by 4 bases and J by 6 bases, with 15 bases between. There are 15 residues in the CDR3. The CDR3 spells CASSAQGISAGELFF. The DNA of the CDR3 is TGTGCCAGCAGTGCACAGGGTATATCGGCCGGGGAGCTGTTTTTT.

The chain carries TRBV27 and TRBJ2-5, with TRBD2 identical over 12 bases. The germline V gene has CDR1 MNHEY and CDR2 SMNVEV (reference sequence). The junction had 12 bases not matched to a gene; V was cut back by 3 bases and J by 10 bases. The CDR3 runs to 16 residues. The CDR3 coding sequence is TGTGCCAGCAGTTTCAAGGCTAGCGGGAGGGGCGGGGACCAGTACTTC. Translating it yields CASSFKASGRGGDQYF.